The 19 T cell receptor delta chains reported below all come from one sample, sequenced in a study of gammadelta T cells in human blood. With CATT, TCRdb re-called clones from the RT-PCR reads. The sample has more than 1,000 delta-chain clones; 25% to 30% are singletons. Sample: non-Vgamma9Vdelta2 gamma-delta T cells from fetal blood. These receptors originate from a human fetus.

With respect to this clone: Being one base from a much bigger clone, this may be a read error. The chain links TRAV14/DV4 to TRDJ3, with D possibly TRDD2 on 5 matching bases. The CDR3 is 17 amino acids. Germline V gene lookup returns CDR1 TSDPSYG and CDR2 QGSYDQQN (reference sequence). The CDR3 reads CALAFTGTSWDTRQMFF. Written as DNA, the CDR3 is TGTGCTCTGGCCTTCACCGGAACCTCCTGGGACACCCGACAGATGTTTTTC.

Comments on this clone: Since a much larger clone is just one base distant, this may be a read error. This CDR3 is also generated by other DNA sequences in the sample. The rearrangement links TRDV1 to TRDJ1; TRDD3 might be the D (6 bases). The CDR3 totals 19 residues. Germline CDR1 is TSWWSYY and CDR2 is QGS. The V end lost 1 base, the J end lost 0 bases, and 21 bases lay between the germline ends. CDR3 nucleotide sequence: TGTGCTCTTGGGGAACGCCCTGGGGAGAATGTAAAGTACACCGATAAACTCATCTTT. Its translation: CALGERPGENVKYTDKLIF.

By share, this clone counts as medium-sized. V is TRDV1 and J is TRDJ2; 7 bases align to TRDD3. After removal of 1 base from V and 5 bases from J, the junction contained 13 bases not matched to a gene. This CDR3 has 18 amino acids. The germline V gene encodes CDR1 TSWWSYY and CDR2 QGS. CDR3 in DNA: TGTGCTCTTGGGGAACGGATGTACTGGGGACGGTCTACAGCACAACTCTTCTTT. This codes for CALGERMYWGRSTAQLFF.

This clone is deemed large. The V gene is TRDV1, the J gene TRDJ3; tentative D call: TRDD2 (6 bases). The length of the CDR3 is 22 residues. Per germline, CDR1 TSWWSYY and CDR2 QGS. V was cut by 6 bases and J by 0 bases, with 27 bases left in between. In DNA, the CDR3 is TGTGCTCTTGGCAACACCTTCCCGAAAATTTTGGCTAGCTCCTGGGACACCCGACAGATGTTTTTC. This encodes CALGNTFPKILASSWDTRQMFF.

About this clone: A far more abundant clone sits one base away, making this likely a read error. This chain links TRDV2 with TRDJ1; 9 nucleotides align to TRDD3. The germline V gene encodes CDR1 GEAIGNYY and CDR2 EKD. This CDR3 is 14 amino acids long. Trimming removed 3 bases from V and 0 bases from J; junction bases left unmatched: 1. The CDR3 protein is CACDPGGYTDKLIF. The DNA for the CDR3 is TGTGCCTGTGACCCTGGGGGATACACCGATAAACTCATCTTT.

As regards this clone: A read error may explain this, as a much larger clone is one base away. The chain employs TRDV1 and TRDJ2, with TRDD3 matching over 12 bases. The CDR3 spans 20 residues. The germline V gene has CDR1 TSWWSYY and CDR2 QGS. CDR3 bases: TGTGCTCTTGAGGAACGGGTGCTGACTGGGGGATACAAGATGACAGCACAACTCTTCTTT. It codes for CALEERVLTGGYKMTAQLFF.

Points on this clone: A much larger clone differs from this one at a single base, so this may be a read error. The chain couples TRDV1 to TRDJ1; TRDD3 agrees at 13 bases. Germline CDR1 TSWWSYY, CDR2 QGS. This CDR3 has 20 amino acids. CDR3 in DNA: TGTGCTCTTAGGGAACTCCCGTACTGGGGGATACGCACTTACACCGATAAACTCATCTTT. Translation gives CALRELPYWGIRTYTDKLIF.

The sample holds a few counts of this clone. The genes are TRDV1 and TRDJ1; 9 nucleotides agree with TRDD3. Germline CDR1 and CDR2: TSWWSYY and QGS. The CDR3 is made up of 16 amino acids. V was pared by 0 bases and J by 10 bases, with 12 bases of the junction left unmatched. For the CDR3, the DNA is TGTGCTCTTGGGGAACTAAACTGGGGGACCTACGTGAGACTCATCTTT. Protein: CALGELNWGTYVRLIF.

This clone is large within its sample. The rearrangement uses TRDV1 and TRDJ1, with D perhaps assigned TRDD2 or TRDD3 (6 bases each). Germline V gene data show CDR1 as TSWWSYY and CDR2 as QGS. The length of the CDR3 is 21 residues. V lost 4 bases to trimming and J lost 0 bases, with 30 bases between them. CDR3 in amino acids: CALGVVTPSNPTGRDTDKLIF. The CDR3 DNA reads as TGTGCTCTTGGGGTCGTGACCCCTTCCAACCCCACTGGGAGGGACACCGATAAACTCATCTTT.

Comments on this clone: Possible read error: a much larger clone is one base away. This chain connects TRDV1 to TRDJ1; 12 bases map to TRDD3. The CDR3 consists of 20 residues. The germline gives CDR1 TSWWSYY, CDR2 QGS. The CDR3 spells CALGEPYWGIQGIHTDKRIF. In nucleotides, the CDR3 is TGTGCTCTTGGGGAACCGTACTGGGGGATACAGGGGATACACACCGATAAACGCATCTTT.

As to this clone: A read error is possible here, since a much larger clone lies one base away. At the DNA level, this CDR3 is encoded by other sequences in the same sample as well. This chain connects TRAV38-2/DV8 to TRDJ3; 8 bases agree with TRDD3. Germline values: CDR1 TSESDYY, CDR2 QEAYKQQN. This CDR3 comprises 22 residues. The CDR3 sequence is CAYRSAARLGILSSWDTRQMFF. The CDR3 DNA reads as TGTGCGTATAGGAGCGCGGCTAGGCTGGGGATACTTAGCTCCTGGGACACCCGACAGATGTTTTTC.

Concerning this clone itself: This may arise from a read error, as a much more abundant clone is one base away. The V call is TRDV1, the J call TRDJ1; 8 positions agree with TRDD3. Looked up from germline, CDR1 is TSWWSYY and CDR2 is QGS. Germline trimming cut 0 bases from V and 0 bases from J; bases unmatched to any gene: 18. There are 21 residues in the CDR3. CDR3 DNA sequence: TGTGCTCTTGGGGAACTAGGACTCCTCTGCTGGGGGAGGAAGTACACCGATAAACTCATCTTT. This sequence encodes CALGELGLLCWGRKYTDKLIF.

As concerns this clone: A far more abundant clone sits one base away, making this likely a read error. In the same sample, other DNA sequences code for this CDR3. The chain employs TRDV1 and TRDJ1, with D possibly being TRDD3 (7 bases). The CDR3 loop spans 19 amino acids. CDR1 is TSWWSYY, CDR2 QGS, per germline. The CDR3 is CALGETFPLRRWDTDKLIF. In DNA, the CDR3 is TGTGCTCTTGGGGAAACCTTCCCCCTACGTCGGTGGGATACCGATAAACTCATCTTC.

In its sample, this clone was seen a few times. V and J are TRDV1 and TRDJ1, with 7 bases matching TRDD3. Germline V CDR1 and CDR2: TSWWSYY, QGS. The CDR3 runs to 16 residues. V shed 2 bases and J 3 bases; nucleotides not matched to a gene: 9. The CDR3 coding sequence is TGTGCTCTTGGGGAATCCTTTTACGGGGGATCCGATAAACTCATCTTT. It is translated as CALGESFYGGSDKLIF.

In the case of this clone: A far larger clone is off by one base, so a read error is likely. The same CDR3 can be traced to other DNA sequences in this sample. The chain has TRDV2 and TRDJ1, with D possibly TRDD3 on 6 matching bases. This CDR3 is 14 amino acids long. CDR1 is GEAIGNYY, CDR2 EKD, per germline. With 1 base removed from V and 0 bases from J, the gap between germline ends came to 8 bases. The CDR3 nucleotides read TGTGCCTGTGACACTGGGGGGTACACCGATAAACTCATCTTT. Translated: CACDTGGYTDKLIF.

This clone rates as large. The J gene is TRDJ2, the V gene TRDV3, with a possible D match to TRDD3 (6 bases). CDR1 is TVYSNPD, CDR2 GDNSRS, per germline (reference sequence). V lost 3 bases and J lost 4, with 12 bases in between. The CDR3 length is 13 residues. CDR3 region: CAFEGYPTAQLFF. CDR3 DNA sequence: TGTGCCTTCGAAGGATACCCGACAGCACAACTCTTCTTT.

Within the sample, this clone is medium-sized. This chain uses TRDV1 with TRDJ3; 9 bases are a match to TRDD2. CDR3 length: 25 amino acids. The V gene's germline CDR1 is TSWWSYY and CDR2 QGS. Trimming cost V 3 bases and J 0 bases; bases outside gene matches: 24. CDR3 coding DNA: TGTGCTCTTGGGGATCCTTGGCCTTCCTACGTAGGGGATTTACTGAGCTCCTGGGACACCCGACAGATGTTTTTC. Amino acid sequence: CALGDPWPSYVGDLLSSWDTRQMFF.

Worth noting for this clone: A read error is likely here: a far larger clone is one base away. The chain uses TRDV1 and TRDJ1, with D unclear. This CDR3 has 10 residues. Per the germline V gene, CDR1 is TSWWSYY and CDR2 is QGS. The CDR3 DNA reads TGTGCCTTGTACACCGATAAACGCATCTTT. Its translation: CALYTDKRIF.

Comments on this clone: A read error is the likely source, as a far larger clone sits one nucleotide away. Other DNA sequences within the sample encode an identical CDR3. The V call is TRAV23/DV6, the J call TRDJ2; D not certain. Germline assignment: CDR1 NTAFDY and CDR2 IRPDVSE (reference sequence). Trimming shortened V by 2 bases and J by 4 bases, and 6 bases separated the two germline ends. The CDR3 runs to 12 residues. DNA for the CDR3: TGTGCAGCAAGTAAGGGGACAGCACAACTCTTCTTT. Protein: CAASKGTAQLFF. Drawing the rest from reference TRAV23/DV6 and TRDJ2, the complete variable domain is QQQVKQSPQSLIVQKGGISIINCAYENTAFDYFPWYQQFPGKGPALLIAIRPDVSEKKEGRFTISFNKSAKQFSLHIMDSQPGDSATYFCAASKGTAQLFFGKGTQLIVEP.